The 6 T cell receptor beta chains reported below all come from one sample, sequenced in a study of blood T cell repertoires in COVID-19. Measured with immunoSEQ multiplex PCR; TCRdb has only the in-frame clones, and not every one. The sample yields some 260,000 clones, 70% to 90% seen once. The sample consisted of peripheral blood. The receptors come from a man between 18 and 29 years old with active or convalescent COVID-19.

The gene calls are TRBV19 and TRBJ2-7; weak D call: TRBD2 (6 bases). Germline V lookup: CDR1 LNHDA, CDR2 SQIVND (reference sequence). The CDR3 is 15 residues long. Trimming took 3 bases from V and 3 from J, leaving 15 bases between them. Written as DNA, the CDR3 is TGTGCCAGTAGTATGGGTGTGGAGGGTATCTACGAGCAGTACTTC. It is translated as CASSMGVEGIYEQYF.

The chain is built from TRBV5-4 and TRBJ2-1; a possible D gene is TRBD2 (6 bases). Germline CDR1 and CDR2: SGHNT and YYREEE (reference sequence). This CDR3 is built from 13 residues. Between the trimmed V and J ends, which lost 3 bases and 7 bases, there was a span of 11 bases. The CDR3 coding sequence is TGTGCCAGCAGCTCGGGAGTTGGGAATGAGCAGTTCTTC. Protein: CASSSGVGNEQFF. The entire variable domain, with the rest obtained from reference TRBV5-4 and TRBJ2-1, is as follows: ETGVTQSPTHLIKTRGQQVTLRCSSQSGHNTVSWYQQALGQGPQFIFQYYREEENGRGNFPPRFSGLQFPNYSSELNVNALELDDSALYLCASSSGVGNEQFFGPGTRLTVL.

The chain recombines TRBV6-5 with TRBJ2-2; unclear D gene. Trimming left V 7 bases short and J 1 base short, with 10 bases between. This CDR3 region has 14 residues. In germline, CDR1 is MNHEY, CDR2 SVGAGI. CDR3 amino acids: CASNSRMNTGELFF. CDR3 sequence (DNA): TGTGCCAGCAATTCGCGGATGAACACCGGGGAGCTGTTTTTT.

V usage is TRBV2 and J usage is TRBJ2-2; tentatively, D is TRBD1 (6 bases). Germline CDR1 SNHLY, CDR2 FYNNEI. V was trimmed by 6 bases and J by 4 bases, leaving 18 bases between them. The CDR3 length is 16 residues. The CDR3 is CASSDQGPRSTGELFF. The CDR3 region has the DNA TGTGCCAGCAGCGACCAGGGGCCGCGTAGCACCGGGGAGCTGTTTTTT. The variable domain in full, with the rest retrieved from reference TRBV2 and TRBJ2-2, is EPEVTQTPSHQVTQMGQEVILRCVPISNHLYFYWYRQILGQKVEFLVSFYNNEISEKSEIFDDQFSVERPDGSNFTLKIRSTKLEDSAMYFCASSDQGPRSTGELFFGEGSRLTVL.

The chain uses TRBV11-2 and TRBJ2-3; 11 nucleotides agree with TRBD2. This CDR3 is 18 amino acids long. With 1 base clipped from V and 3 bases from J, the junction kept 9 bases outside the gene matches. CDR1 and CDR2 from the germline V gene are SGHAT and FQNNGV. CDR3 DNA sequence: TGTGCCAGCAGCTTAGGGACCGTTAGCGGGAGGGCGACAGATACGCAGTATTTT. Encoded protein: CASSLGTVSGRATDTQYF.

In regard to this clone: This same CDR3 is encoded by further DNA sequences in the sample. The rearrangement uses TRBV9 and TRBJ2-5, with 8 bases lining up with TRBD2. The CDR3 totals 13 residues. CDR1 is SGDLS and CDR2 is YYNGEE in the germline V gene. V lost 1 base to trimming and J lost 4 bases; unmatched junction nucleotides: 0. CDR3 loop: CASSVLAGETQYF. CDR3 in DNA: TGTGCCAGCAGCGTACTAGCGGGAGAGACCCAGTACTTC. Complete variable domain (other parts from reference TRBV9 and TRBJ2-5): DSGVTQTPKHLITATGQRVTLRCSPRSGDLSVYWYQQSLDQGLQFLIQYYNGEERAKGNILERFSAQQFPDLHSELNLSSLELGDSALYFCASSVLAGETQYFGPGTRLLVL.